This passage covers 18 T cell receptor beta chains from one sample sequenced in a study of blood T cell repertoires in COVID-19 (TCRdb year 2020). Library preparation employed the immunoSEQ multiplex PCR assay. TCRdb holds this immuneACCESS table with in-frame rearrangements only. Some clones are missing; in checked studies, unresolved V genes explain under half, and the rest has no known cause. The sample table shows 210,000 or so clones, and approximately 88% are seen once. The top ten clones comprise approximately 3.7% of the sample. Sequenced sample: PBMCs or T cells enriched from blood (not recorded which). These receptor sequences come from a woman aged 25 to 45 who had been exposed to COVID-19.

This chain connects TRBV14 to TRBJ1-6; TRBD1 matches 11 bases. The germline gives CDR1 SGHDN, CDR2 FVKESK. The CDR3 length is 14 residues. V was pared by 4 bases and J by 9 bases, with 2 bases of the junction left unmatched. The CDR3 reads CASSPGTGGSPLHF. In DNA form, the CDR3 reads TGTGCCAGCAGCCCCGGGACAGGGGGTTCACCCCTCCACTTT.

The CDR3 DNA sequence: TGTGCCAGCAGCCCCAGGGGCAACACTGAAGCTTTCTTT. It translates to CASSPRGNTEAFF. J is TRBJ1-1 and V is TRBV12-3 or TRBV12-4, with D maybe TRBD1 (6 bases). With 6 bases removed from V and 2 bases from J, the gap between germline ends came to 10 bases. The CDR3 length is 13 residues.

This clone showed up just once. J is TRBJ1-1 and V is TRBV12-5; D is perhaps TRBD1 (6 bases). Germline V gives CDR1 LGHNT, CDR2 FRNRAP. The length of the CDR3 is 16 residues. The V and J ends lost 0 bases and 3 bases respectively, with 14 bases between them. CDR3 loop: CASGLVLKGDDTEAFF. CDR3 bases: TGTGCTAGTGGTTTGGTACTGAAGGGGGATGACACTGAAGCTTTCTTT.

The genes are TRBV28 and TRBJ1-2; D is possibly TRBD1 (5 bases). CDR1 is MDHEN, CDR2 SYDVKM, per germline. There are 14 residues in the CDR3. V dropped 4 bases and J dropped 2 bases, with 11 bases sitting between them. CDR3 in amino acids: CASSSVDRNYGYTF. CDR3 nucleotides: TGTGCCAGCAGTTCTGTCGACAGAAACTATGGCTACACCTTC.

This clone was recorded a few times. CDR3 in amino acids: CASSSQQISAFF. In nucleotides, the CDR3 is TGTGCCAGCAGCTCACAACAGATTTCAGCTTTCTTT. The chain has TRBV2 and TRBJ1-1, with D unresolved. V gave up 6 bases and J gave up 10 bases, with 15 bases separating them. CDR3 length: 12 amino acids. Germline CDR1 and CDR2: SNHLY and FYNNEI.

The J gene is TRBJ1-6, the V gene TRBV27; a weak D match, TRBD1 (6 bases). The CDR3 length is 14 residues. V lost 4 bases and J 5 bases, leaving 9 bases between the germline ends. The germline CDR1 and CDR2 sequences are MNHEY and SMNVEV (reference sequence). Here the CDR3 DNA reads TGTGCCAGCAGTTGGACAGCGAATAATTCACCCCTCCACTTT. Translation: CASSWTANNSPLHF.

This clone was seen a handful of times. The V gene is TRBV7-3, the J gene TRBJ2-1; 8 positions agree with TRBD1. CDR1 is SGHTA, CDR2 FQGTGA, per germline. The CDR3 has 16 residues. J was trimmed by 1 base and V by 2 bases; bases with no gene match: 4. CDR3 sequence (DNA): TGTGCCAGCAGCTTACAGACAGGGGCGTCCTACAATGAGCAGTTCTTC. Translating it yields CASSLQTGASYNEQFF.

The rearrangement uses TRBV7-9 and TRBJ2-7, with D possibly matching TRBD1 (5 bases). Germline-derived CDR1 and CDR2 are SEHNR and FQNEAQ (reference sequence). CDR3 length: 15 residues. Trimming removed 5 bases at V and 2 bases at J, with 16 bases between. The CDR3 reads CASSPLRTSTYEQYF. As DNA, the CDR3 is TGTGCCAGCAGCCCCCTGCGGACATCGACCTACGAGCAGTACTTC. Together with reference TRBV7-9 and TRBJ2-7, the CDR3 gives the full variable domain: DTGVSQNPRHKITKRGQNVTFRCDPISEHNRLYWYRQTLGQGPEFLTYFQNEAQLEKSRLLSDRFSAERPKGSFSTLEIQRTEQGDSAMYLCASSPLRTSTYEQYFGPGTRLTVT.

The chain links TRBV5-1 to TRBJ2-2; 8 bases map to TRBD1. Per the germline V gene, CDR1 is SGHRS and CDR2 is YFSETQ. The CDR3 has 16 residues. The trim removed 4 bases at V and 6 bases at J, leaving 11 bases unmatched. DNA of the CDR3: TGCGCCAGCAGCCCCACCTTCAGGGGGCGCGCCGGGGAGCTGTTTTTT. This sequence encodes CASSPTFRGRAGELFF.

V and J are TRBV2 and TRBJ2-5; 12 bases are shared with TRBD2. Trimming at V came to 9 bases and at J to 2 bases, leaving 4 bases not matched to a gene. The CDR3 is 14 residues long. From germline, CDR1 is SNHLY and CDR2 FYNNEI. CDR3 loop: CASNLAGGQETQYF. DNA of the CDR3: TGTGCCAGTAACCTAGCGGGAGGGCAAGAGACCCAGTACTTC.

The J gene is TRBJ1-4, the V gene TRBV5-5; D might be TRBD1 (6 bases). CDR1 SGHKS and CDR2 YYEKEE come from the germline V gene (reference sequence). V lost 4 bases, J lost 0 bases, and 10 bases lay in between. The CDR3 is made up of 15 amino acids. The DNA for the CDR3 is TGTGCCAGCAGCCCAGGGGAATCAACTAATGAAAAACTGTTTTTT. This gives the protein CASSPGESTNEKLFF. The full variable domain, its missing parts supplied by reference TRBV5-5 and TRBJ1-4, is DAGVTQSPTHLIKTRGQQVTLRCSPISGHKSVSWYQQVLGQGPQFIFQYYEKEERGRGNFPDRFSARQFPNYSSELNVNALLLGDSALYLCASSPGESTNEKLFFGSGTQLSVL.

This clone was recorded only once. The CDR3 coding sequence is TGTGCCAGCGGTCGGACAGGGCGAACCTACGAGCAGTACTTC. Its protein product is CASGRTGRTYEQYF. The V gene is TRBV6-5, the J gene TRBJ2-7; 8 bases map to TRBD1. CDR1 is MNHEY, CDR2 SVGAGI, per germline. V shed 8 bases, J shed 2 bases, and the junction held 8 bases outside the gene matches. This CDR3 is 14 amino acids long.

The chain is built from TRBV6-5 and TRBJ1-5; D possibly corresponds to TRBD1 (6 bases). The V gene lost 6 bases and the J gene lost 2 bases, with 11 bases spanning the gap. The V gene's germline CDR1 is MNHEY and CDR2 SVGAGI. This CDR3 is 14 amino acids long. The CDR3: CASRTNRGNQPQHF. The CDR3 DNA reads as TGTGCCAGCAGAACGAACAGGGGCAATCAGCCCCAGCATTTT.

The V call is TRBV11-2, the J call TRBJ2-5; no clear D. Germline CDR1 reads SGHAT; CDR2 reads FQNNGV. Trimming cost V 5 bases and J 7 bases, with 17 bases left between them. The CDR3 contains 14 residues. In DNA, the CDR3 is TGTGCCAGCAGCGGAAGACCGGAGTATCGGACCCAGTACTTC. Protein: CASSGRPEYRTQYF.

V and J are TRBV19 and TRBJ1-1; D gene ambiguous. The CDR3 has 14 residues. V was clipped by 5 bases and J by 0 bases, with 10 bases between them. The germline V gene encodes CDR1 LNHDA and CDR2 SQIVND (reference sequence). The CDR3 bases are TGTGCCAGTAGTGCCACAGTGATGAACACTGAAGCTTTCTTT. This translates into CASSATVMNTEAFF.

This chain links TRBV11-1 with TRBJ1-6; D remains ambiguous. Trimming stripped 2 bases from V and 0 bases from J, with 5 bases between. Germline V CDR1 and CDR2: SGHAT, FQDESV (reference sequence). This CDR3 region has 15 residues. CDR3 sequence reads: CASSLRSSYNSPLHF. The DNA of the CDR3 is TGTGCCAGCAGCTTAAGGAGCTCCTATAATTCACCCCTCCACTTT.

This clone was counted only a few times. The chain has TRBV5-6 and TRBJ1-5; 7 bases are a match to TRBD1. The germline CDR1 and CDR2 sequences are SGHDT and YYEEEE. The CDR3 extends over 15 amino acids. V trimming: 0 bases; J trimming: 3 bases; junction bases outside the gene matches: 3. The DNA for the CDR3 is TGTGCCAGCAGCTTGGCCGGGACAGTCAATCAGCCCCAGCATTTT. Translated: CASSLAGTVNQPQHF.

The chain employs TRBV11-2 and TRBJ2-1, with 10 nucleotides matching TRBD2. Per germline, CDR1 SGHAT and CDR2 FQNNGV. The CDR3 runs to 16 residues. With V trimmed by 2 bases and J by 4 bases, 5 bases remained unmatched. As DNA, the CDR3 is TGTGCCAGCAGCTTAAGCGGGAGGGTGCCATACAATGAGCAGTTCTTC. Protein product: CASSLSGRVPYNEQFF.